These 27 T cell receptor beta chains came from one sample sequenced in a study of blood T cell repertoires in COVID-19. Data came from immunoSEQ multiplex PCR; TCRdb stores just in-frame clones and leaves some out. The sample yields approximately 90,000 clones, 89% seen once. The sample taken for sequencing was peripheral blood. Receptors originate from a man aged 45-60 years with acute or convalescent COVID-19.

The chain uses TRBV11-1 and TRBJ2-2; 8 nucleotides line up with TRBD2. V lost 5 bases, J lost 4 bases, and 9 bases stayed unmatched. Per the germline V gene, CDR1 is SGHAT and CDR2 is FQDESV (reference sequence). The CDR3 is 16 amino acids. The CDR3 reads CASSDAGGAGTGELFF. The CDR3 nucleotides read TGTGCCAGCAGCGACGCCGGGGGGGCGGGCACCGGGGAGCTGTTTTTT.

This sequence joins TRBV6-6 and TRBJ2-1; 10 bases agree with TRBD2. CDR1 and CDR2 (germline): MNHNY, SVGAGI (reference sequence). CDR3 size: 15 residues. The J segment lost 7 bases and the V segment lost 7 bases, leaving 10 bases of the junction unmatched. The CDR3 DNA is TGTGCCAGCACCCCTCGAGCGGGGGGGCTGAATGAGCAGTTCTTC. Its translation is CASTPRAGGLNEQFF.

The gene calls are TRBV10-3 and TRBJ2-5; 8 nucleotides agree with TRBD2. Germline values: CDR1 ENHRY, CDR2 SYGVKD. V trimming: 0 bases; J trimming: 1 base; junction bases outside the gene matches: 4. The CDR3 runs to 16 residues. CDR3 DNA sequence: TGTGCCATCAGTGAGTCACTAGCGGTAGTCCAAGAGACCCAGTACTTC. Amino acids: CAISESLAVVQETQYF.

This chain links TRBV6-5 with TRBJ2-7, with D perhaps matching TRBD2 (6 bases). CDR1 MNHEY and CDR2 SVGAGI come from the germline V gene. V was clipped by 6 bases and J by 2 bases, with 11 bases between them. The CDR3 is made up of 13 amino acids. The CDR3 protein is CASSPPGAYEQYF. CDR3 sequence (DNA): TGTGCCAGCAGCCCCCCGGGGGCCTACGAGCAGTACTTC.

The chain uses TRBV19 and TRBJ2-3, with 9 bases matching TRBD1. After removal of 3 bases from V and 6 bases from J, the junction contained 1 base not matched to a gene. Germline V gene data show CDR1 as LNHDA and CDR2 as SQIVND (reference sequence). The CDR3 length is 13 residues. The CDR3 sequence: CASSMDRGDTQYF. CDR3 DNA sequence: TGTGCCAGTAGTATGGACAGGGGTGATACGCAGTATTTT.

The gene calls are TRBV2 and TRBJ1-2; D remains ambiguous. Germline loops: CDR1 SNHLY, CDR2 FYNNEI. With 4 bases removed from V and 2 bases from J, the gap between germline ends came to 8 bases. The CDR3 extends over 13 amino acids. In nucleotides, the CDR3 is TGTGCCAGCAGTGGAGGGCAGAACTATGGCTACACCTTC. This gives the protein CASSGGQNYGYTF.

The gene calls are TRBV21-1 and TRBJ2-1; the table names TRBD1, a call not compared with the DNA. TRBV21-1 corresponds to a pseudogene. This CDR3 contains 19 residues. The CDR3 protein is CASSTNDRGTTKENNEQFF. CDR3 sequence (DNA): TGTGCCAGCAGCACGAACGACAGGGGGACAACGAAAGAAAACAATGAGCAGTTCTTC.

The genes are TRBV10-3 and TRBJ2-1, with D maybe TRBD2 (7 bases). The V and J ends lost 3 bases and 5 bases respectively, with 26 bases between them. This CDR3 is built from 19 residues. Germline CDR1 reads ENHRY; CDR2 reads SYGVKD. The CDR3 loop is CAISEVLGRGAGAHNEQFF. CDR3 nucleotide sequence: TGTGCCATCAGTGAAGTTTTAGGCCGTGGGGCGGGGGCCCACAATGAGCAGTTCTTC.

This chain connects TRBV29-1 to TRBJ2-3, with a weak D call TRBD1 (5 bases). CDR3 length: 12 residues. The V gene lost 6 bases and the J gene lost 2 bases, with 9 bases spanning the gap. Per germline, CDR1 SQVTM and CDR2 ANQGSEA. This CDR3 is CSVRQITDTQYF. The CDR3 bases are TGCAGCGTACGACAGATCACAGATACGCAGTATTTT.

This clone was seen once. This chain links TRBV7-6 with TRBJ1-1; TRBD1 aligns across 9 bases. J lost 2 bases, V lost 3 bases, and 7 bases had no gene match. CDR3 length: 16 amino acids. CDR1 and CDR2 from the germline V gene are SGHVS and FNYEAQ. CDR3 nucleotides: TGTGCCAGCAGCTTGTGGGACAGGGTGGGTAACACTGAAGCTTTCTTT. Translating gives CASSLWDRVGNTEAFF. Using reference TRBV7-6 and TRBJ1-1 for the parts outside the CDR3, the full variable domain is GAGVSQSPRYKVTKRGQDVALRCDPISGHVSLYWYRQALGQGPEFLTYFNYEAQQDKSGLPNDRFSAERPEGSISTLTIQRTEQRDSAMYRCASSLWDRVGNTEAFFGQGTRLTVV.

The rearrangement links TRBV10-3 to TRBJ2-3; D uncertain. Germline V gene data show CDR1 as ENHRY and CDR2 as SYGVKD. The CDR3 is 12 residues long. V was pared by 8 bases and J by 6 bases, with 12 bases between. The CDR3 region is CAIGISTDTQYF. The CDR3, as DNA: TGTGCCATCGGTATTAGTACCGATACGCAGTATTTT.

J is TRBJ2-7 and V is TRBV5-6; no clear D. With 1 base removed from V and 0 bases from J, the gap between germline ends came to 5 bases. The CDR3 runs to 13 residues. CDR1 is SGHDT and CDR2 is YYEEEE in the germline V gene. The CDR3 bases are TGTGCCAGCAGCTTGCGGGTCTCCTACGAGCAGTACTTC. It translates to CASSLRVSYEQYF.

V is TRBV5-1 and J is TRBJ2-2; 8 bases agree with TRBD2. Germline V gene sequence: CDR1 SGHRS, CDR2 YFSETQ. CDR3 length: 14 residues. Trimming cost V 2 bases and J 3 bases; bases outside gene matches: 0. The CDR3 reads CASSLAGDTGELFF. The CDR3 DNA reads as TGCGCCAGCAGCTTAGCGGGGGACACCGGGGAGCTGTTTTTT.

The chain combines TRBV5-3 with TRBJ2-3; 10 bases align to TRBD2. TRBV5-3 is marked as an open reading frame, function uncertain. Trimming cost V 5 bases and J 0 bases; bases outside gene matches: 6. The length of the CDR3 is 16 residues. This CDR3 is CARSNGLAVSTDTQYF. CDR3 bases: TGTGCCAGAAGTAACGGACTAGCGGTTAGCACAGATACGCAGTATTTT.

The V call is TRBV6-5, the J call TRBJ1-1; 8 nucleotides match TRBD1. The V segment lost 6 bases and the J segment 11 bases; nucleotides outside the gene matches: 17. This CDR3 region has 15 residues. Germline V CDR1 and CDR2: MNHEY, SVGAGI. CDR3 loop: CASRTTGQAIGGAFF. CDR3 coding DNA: TGTGCCAGCAGGACCACGGGACAGGCCATCGGGGGGGCTTTCTTT.

The chain recombines TRBV2 with TRBJ1-5, with 7 positions matching TRBD1. The CDR3 is 14 amino acids. The germline V gene encodes CDR1 SNHLY and CDR2 FYNNEI. With V trimmed by 7 bases and J by 0 bases, 3 bases remained unmatched. CDR3 coding DNA: TGTGCCAGCACCGGGACAGTTAGCAATCAGCCCCAGCATTTT. As protein: CASTGTVSNQPQHF.

The chain joins TRBV28 to TRBJ2-7; weak D call: TRBD2 (7 bases). The V end lost 3 bases, the J end lost 6 bases, and 18 bases lay between the germline ends. This CDR3 region has 15 residues. The germline CDR1 and CDR2 sequences are MDHEN and SYDVKM. The CDR3 is CASSLGAAGAIEQYV. CDR3 nucleotides: TGTGCCAGCAGTTTGGGCGCGGCGGGGGCGATCGAGCAGTACGTC.

The chain uses TRBV4-1 and TRBJ1-4, with 10 positions matching TRBD1. The CDR3 extends over 16 amino acids. After removal of 1 base from V and 7 bases from J, the junction contained 6 bases not matched to a gene. The germline V gene has CDR1 MGHRA and CDR2 YSYEKL. CDR3 nucleotides: TGCGCCAGCAGCCAAGGTGTGGGACAGGGGAGTGAAAAACTGTTTTTT. Translated, it gives CASSQGVGQGSEKLFF.

The CDR3 nucleotides read TGTGCCAGCAGTTACGGGACAGGGGGAAACACCATATATTTT. Protein: CASSYGTGGNTIYF. The rearrangement uses TRBV6-6 and TRBJ1-3; TRBD1 aligns across 9 bases. Per the germline V gene, CDR1 is MNHNY and CDR2 is SVGAGI (reference sequence). V shed 2 bases, J shed 4 bases, and the junction held 0 bases outside the gene matches. CDR3 length: 14 residues.

The V and J genes are TRBV10-1 and TRBJ2-2; tentative D call: TRBD2 (7 bases). The CDR3 contains 21 residues. The V gene lost 2 bases and the J gene lost 9 bases, with 34 bases spanning the gap. From germline, CDR1 is WNHNN and CDR2 SYGVQD (reference sequence). The CDR3 DNA reads TGCGCCAGCAGTGAGACCCCAGGGAAACAGGGAGGGTTTGCCCGGACTCGGGAGCTGTTTTTT. Amino acid sequence: CASSETPGKQGGFARTRELFF.

CDR3 protein: CASNTRDKNQPQHF. CDR3 nucleotide sequence: TGTGCCAGCAACACGAGGGACAAAAATCAGCCCCAGCATTTT. V gene TRBV6-5 combines with J gene TRBJ1-5; D perhaps matches TRBD1 (6 bases). The CDR3 is 14 amino acids. V was cut by 7 bases and J by 4 bases, with 14 bases left in between. Per the germline V gene, CDR1 is MNHEY and CDR2 is SVGAGI.

The rearrangement uses TRBV7-2 and TRBJ1-6; a weak D match, TRBD1 (6 bases). This CDR3 is 15 amino acids long. Germline CDR1 and CDR2: SGHTA and FQGNSA. The V end was cut by 5 bases, the J end by 7 bases, with 15 bases between. The CDR3 coding sequence is TGTGCCAGCAGCCGGCGACAGGTTCCAAATTCACCCCTCCACTTT. The encoded protein is CASSRRQVPNSPLHF.

This clone was detected only a few times. The V call is TRBV30, the J call TRBJ1-1, with D possibly TRBD1 on 6 matching bases. The CDR3 extends over 14 amino acids. CDR1 and CDR2 (germline): GTSNPN, SVGIG (reference sequence). The V gene lost 3 bases and the J gene lost 7 bases, with 18 bases spanning the gap. DNA for the CDR3: TGTGCCTGGAGATCAGTGGGGGGGCTGGGTGAAGCTTTCTTT. It is translated as CAWRSVGGLGEAFF.

J is TRBJ2-1 and V is TRBV2; no definite D call. The ends were cut back, 8 bases at V and 2 bases at J, with 10 bases in the middle. The germline V gene encodes CDR1 SNHLY and CDR2 FYNNEI. The CDR3 loop spans 13 amino acids. The CDR3 is CASQVGPYNEQFF. For the CDR3, the DNA is TGTGCCAGCCAGGTTGGTCCCTACAATGAGCAGTTCTTC.

The chain combines TRBV5-1 with TRBJ1-2; 7 positions agree with TRBD1. Losses at the gene ends were 2 bases for V and 1 base for J; bases not matched to a gene: 5. Germline CDR1 and CDR2: SGHRS and YFSETQ. This CDR3 comprises 15 residues. The CDR3 bases are TGCGCCAGCAGCTTTGGGGACAGTTTTAACTATGGCTACACCTTC. This sequence encodes CASSFGDSFNYGYTF.

The rearrangement joins TRBV7-9 to TRBJ2-1; TRBD2 matches 9 bases. With 7 bases clipped from V and 5 bases from J, the junction kept 12 bases outside the gene matches. CDR3 size: 16 residues. CDR1 SEHNR and CDR2 FQNEAQ come from the germline V gene (reference sequence). CDR3 loop: CASTPGRGGADNEQFF. CDR3 DNA sequence: TGTGCCAGCACCCCGGGGCGCGGGGGGGCCGACAATGAGCAGTTCTTC.

This rearrangement joins TRBV18 to TRBJ2-1, with D possibly TRBD1 on 5 matching bases. Germline V gene lookup returns CDR1 KGHSH and CDR2 LQKENI. This CDR3 is 17 amino acids long. V lost 2 bases and J lost 5, with 19 bases in between. DNA for the CDR3: TGTGCCAGCTCACCAGGCGTCCTGACAGTCCAAAACAATGAGCAGTTCTTC. Its protein is CASSPGVLTVQNNEQFF.